This T cell receptor beta chain was captured in a study of blood T cell repertoires in COVID-19. Study summary: The analysed material was cDNA or gDNA that came from T cells, B-cell-depleted T cells, or PBMCs.

In the authors' methods: How many nucleated cells were present was estimated from reference gene primer amplification. The data were produced by immunoSEQ multiplex PCR, yet TCRdb's version contains in-frame clones alone and is incomplete. V and J calls and clone size come straight from that table; D and trimming were deduced from the DNA. The top ten clones hold 4% of a sample with 200,000 to 250,000 clones, about four fifths of them seen once. The CDR3 sequence is 14 residues long. With 7 bases clipped from V and 5 bases from J, the junction kept 10 bases outside the gene matches. Germline assignment: CDR1 SNHLY and CDR2 FYNNEI.

The source of this sequence is a man aged 50-59 years with acute or convalescent COVID-19. Source material: peripheral blood. V gene TRBV2 combines with J gene TRBJ2-7; 8 bases line up with TRBD1. The CDR3 sequence: CASNRDRPSNEQYF. CDR3 in DNA: TGTGCCAGCAATAGGGACAGGCCCTCGAACGAGCAGTACTTC.